This T cell receptor beta chain comes out of a study of T cell responses to AZD1222 COVID-19 vaccine (dated by TCRdb to about 2021). As for the study more broadly: AZD1222 recipients with second doses at about 4 weeks or about 12 weeks were pooled, because spike-specific TCR depth and breadth did not differ between schedules. TCR sequencing was performed for about 240 trial participants, of whom 200 to 220 were given two doses of AZD1222 and approximately 25 were given two doses of MenACWY control vaccine. Trial participants were enrolled into age subgroups of 18-55, 56-69 and 70-plus years, which contained 148, 28 and 57 TCR-sequenced participants, respectively.

In the case of this clone: There is no known antigen for this receptor. A read error may produce the germline difference seen at one junction end.

Read against the paper, the sample's time point label means: baseline before first vaccination. The vaccinee samples were drawn from two UK trials, COV001 and COV002, one of which was a single-blind randomized controlled phase 2/3 trial testing AZD1222 (ChAdOx1 nCoV-19) in healthy adults. For TCRbeta chain sequencing, PBMC samples were collected from trial participants at day 0 and at day 28 after the second dose. What the work shows at the level of the full study, not this receptor alone: Conclusions about previously exposed vaccinees are limited because only six or seven AZD1222 recipients were SARS-CoV-2 seropositive at baseline. Spike-specific TCR breadth and depth rose significantly after two AZD1222 doses compared with day 0 and with MenACWY recipients. Epitopes outside the regions mutated in the B.1.351 and B.1.1.7 variants were reportedly recognized by nearly half of the unique spike-specific TCRs. In the small 56-69-year group, the increase in depth fell short of significance, most likely because of low power. The vaccine-associated CD4 TCRs covered the entire spike protein, and the dominant responses fell in regions 160-218 and 743-854. Because no samples from the day 14 peak response were available, repertoires could be characterized only after the peak T cell response. Participants were mostly white British and included more females than males, and it was suggested by the authors that clonal diversity may have been underestimated.

The CDR3 regions of human TCRbeta chains were subjected to immunosequencing. On the study's bioinformatics: Repertoire TCRs were checked for matches against a reference library of SARS-CoV-2-specific TCRs that had been generated using the MIRA antigen-specificity platform. Breadth was defined as the fraction of unique TCRs that were SARS-CoV-2-associated, and depth was defined as the fraction of total T cells that were SARS-CoV-2-associated. Using the MIRA data, each spike-specific TCR was assigned both to the spike region to which the TCR was reactive and to a CD4 or CD8 class. Log10-transformed breadth and depth values were compared by one-way ANOVA with Sidak's multiple comparisons tests. TCRdb re-hosts the immuneACCESS table, in-frame sequences only. Its copies lack some clones; in the studies checked, an unresolved V gene accounts for under half of them, and the cause for the rest is not known. Clone size and the V and J calls come from that table; the DNA yielded D and trimming. The sample profile shows 95,000 to 150,000 clones; approximately 92% of them were found once. The ten biggest clones cover about 3% of the sample.

The CDR3 holds 11 amino acids from the cysteine to the phenylalanine. Just CDR3 DNA is preserved here, 33 bases in frame from base 1. Sequences SGHRS (CDR1) and YFSETQ (CDR2) are obtained from the germline V gene. The receptor chain draws on TRBV5-1 and TRBJ2-7, with no confidently assigned D gene. This receptor was obtained from an adult in good health. Sample: peripheral blood, taken on day 0 of AZD1222 vaccination. The CDR3 region has the sequence CASSFSHEQYF. The DNA reads TGCGCCAGCAGCTTCTCCCACGAGCAGTACTTC.